A selection of T cell receptor beta chains follows, all from one sample in a study of graft-versus-host responses after intestinal transplantation. TCRdb's copy holds only in-frame clones and misses some; the assay was immunoSEQ multiplex PCR. Altogether 70,000 to 95,000 clones are present, just under 95% being singletons, with the ten largest covering about 1.1%. Antigens for these TCRs are unknown. The sample here was unstimulated CD8+ T cells sorted from spleen or lymph node cells, taken before transplant. These receptors came from a human donor who was the organ donor for an intestinal transplant. The CDR3 runs from the conserved cysteine through the conserved F or W. A D gene is named only where the DNA matches it firmly. Only some rows state a clone size, as once, few, many or a class for expanded clones.

V gene: TRBV6-6
D gene: TRBD2
clone size: few
J gene: TRBJ2-7
CDR3 DNA: TGTGCCAGCAGTTACGTGACTAGCGACGAGCAGTACTTC
CDR3 protein: CASSYVTSDEQYF

V gene: TRBV10-3
D gene: -
clone size: -
J gene: TRBJ1-2
CDR3 DNA: TGTGCTACCAGGGGTTTAGATGGCTACACCTTC
CDR3 protein: CATRGLDGYTF

V gene: TRBV18
D gene: TRBD1
clone size: -
J gene: TRBJ1-2
CDR3 DNA: TGTGCCAGCTCACCGGACAGGGGGCGGATTGACTATGGCTACACCTTC
CDR3 protein: CASSPDRGRIDYGYTF

V gene: TRBV27
D gene: TRBD1
clone size: -
J gene: TRBJ1-5
CDR3 DNA: TGTGCCAGCAGTACACGGACAGGTAGCAATCAGCCCCAGCATTTT
CDR3 protein: CASSTRTGSNQPQHF

V gene: TRBV7-3
D gene: -
clone size: -
J gene: TRBJ2-3
CDR3 DNA: TGTGCCAGCAGCTTAACTGGGGCACACACAGATACGCAGTATTTT
CDR3 protein: CASSLTGAHTDTQYF

V gene: TRBV27
D gene: TRBD2
clone size: -
J gene: TRBJ2-1
CDR3 DNA: TGTGCCAGCAGGCGACTAGCTGAGTCCTACAATGAGCAGTTCTTC
CDR3 protein: CASRRLAESYNEQFF

V gene: TRBV4-1
D gene: -
clone size: -
J gene: TRBJ1-4
CDR3 DNA: TGCGCCAGCAGCCAAGATCATGGGAGGGAAAAACTGTTTTTT
CDR3 protein: CASSQDHGREKLFF

V gene: TRBV27
D gene: TRBD1
clone size: -
J gene: TRBJ1-2
CDR3 DNA: TGTGCCAGCAGTAACAGGGGGGACTACACCTTC
CDR3 protein: CASSNRGDYTF

V gene: TRBV28
D gene: TRBD2
clone size: -
J gene: TRBJ2-1
CDR3 DNA: TGTGCCACCTTAGCGGGAGAGGGCCGGAATGAGCAGTTCTTC
CDR3 protein: CATLAGEGRNEQFF

V gene: TRBV7-9
D gene: TRBD2
clone size: -
J gene: TRBJ2-3
CDR3 DNA: TGTGCCAGCAGTGTAGCGGGGGGTATCACAGATACGCAGTATTTT
CDR3 protein: CASSVAGGITDTQYF

V gene: TRBV7-9
D gene: -
clone size: -
J gene: TRBJ2-1
CDR3 DNA: TGTGCCAGCAACCCCCCCGGGTCCTACAATGAGCAGTTCTTC
CDR3 protein: CASNPPGSYNEQFF

V gene: TRBV4-2
D gene: TRBD2
clone size: -
J gene: TRBJ2-5
CDR3 DNA: TGTGCCAGCAGCCCAGGACTAGGGGAGCAAGAGACCCAGTACTTC
CDR3 protein: CASSPGLGEQETQYF

V gene: TRBV5-4
D gene: -
clone size: -
J gene: TRBJ2-3
CDR3 DNA: TGTGCCAGCAGCTCCAGGCTACTCCCGGTCCCTAGCACAGATACGCAGTATTTT
CDR3 protein: CASSSRLLPVPSTDTQYF

V gene: TRBV4-2
D gene: TRBD2
clone size: -
J gene: TRBJ2-3
CDR3 DNA: TGTGCCAGCAGCCAGATAATTGCCGGGACTAGCTCAGATACGCAGTATTTT
CDR3 protein: CASSQIIAGTSSDTQYF

V gene: TRBV2
D gene: -
clone size: -
J gene: TRBJ2-7
CDR3 DNA: TGTGCCAGCAACCAAGGTCCAGGGGCCTACGAGCAGTACTTC
CDR3 protein: CASNQGPGAYEQYF

V gene: TRBV19
D gene: -
clone size: -
J gene: TRBJ1-2
CDR3 DNA: TGTGCCAGTAGTATTTCAGGGAACTATGGCTACACCTTC
CDR3 protein: CASSISGNYGYTF

V gene: TRBV18
D gene: -
clone size: few
J gene: TRBJ2-3
CDR3 DNA: TGTGCCAGCTCACCGAGAGATACGCAGTATTTT
CDR3 protein: CASSPRDTQYF

V gene: TRBV7-9
D gene: TRBD1
clone size: -
J gene: TRBJ1-2
CDR3 DNA: TGTGCCAGCAGCCCTCAGGGGGCCTCTGTCCCTTATGGCTACACCTTC
CDR3 protein: CASSPQGASVPYGYTF

V gene: TRBV11-3
D gene: TRBD2
clone size: -
J gene: TRBJ2-1
CDR3 DNA: TGTGCCAGCAGCTCATGGGGGGGGGAGCAGTTCTTC
CDR3 protein: CASSSWGGEQFF

V gene: TRBV11-2
D gene: TRBD2
clone size: -
J gene: TRBJ2-1
CDR3 DNA: TGTGCCAGCAGCTCGGGACTAGCGTACAATGAGCAGTTCTTC
CDR3 protein: CASSSGLAYNEQFF

V gene: TRBV28
D gene: TRBD2
clone size: -
J gene: TRBJ2-7
CDR3 DNA: TGTGCCAGCAGTTCCGTGGGGCGGGAGGCAACAGACGAGCAGTACTTC
CDR3 protein: CASSSVGREATDEQYF

V gene: TRBV5-1
D gene: -
clone size: -
J gene: TRBJ2-2
CDR3 DNA: TGCGCCAGCAGCTTGAACGGCGACCCCCAGGGCACCGGGGAGCTGTTTTTT
CDR3 protein: CASSLNGDPQGTGELFF

V gene: TRBV9
D gene: -
clone size: -
J gene: TRBJ1-1
CDR3 DNA: TGTGCCAGCACCCGTGGGGGGGAAAACACTGAAGCTTTCTTT
CDR3 protein: CASTRGGENTEAFF

V gene: TRBV6-5
D gene: -
clone size: -
J gene: TRBJ2-3
CDR3 DNA: TGTGCCAGCAGGGGGGACTTGACTAGCACAGATACGCAGTATTTT
CDR3 protein: CASRGDLTSTDTQYF

V gene: TRBV28
D gene: TRBD1
clone size: -
J gene: TRBJ2-3
CDR3 DNA: TGTGCCAGCAGCCCAGGGACAGGGTATGATACGCAGTATTTT
CDR3 protein: CASSPGTGYDTQYF

V gene: TRBV11-2
D gene: -
clone size: -
J gene: TRBJ2-1
CDR3 DNA: TGTGCCAGCAGCTTAGGAGGTTTCATCGAGCAGTTCTTC
CDR3 protein: CASSLGGFIEQFF

V gene: TRBV5-8
D gene: -
clone size: -
J gene: TRBJ2-5
CDR3 DNA: TGTGCCAGCAGCTTCTCGATACTAGCCGGGGAGACCCAGTACTTC
CDR3 protein: CASSFSILAGETQYF

V gene: TRBV2
D gene: -
clone size: -
J gene: TRBJ1-6
CDR3 DNA: TGTGCCAGCAGTGTGGCGGGGGCAGGGTCACCCCTCCACTTT
CDR3 protein: CASSVAGAGSPLHF

V gene: TRBV9
D gene: TRBD1
clone size: -
J gene: TRBJ1-1
CDR3 DNA: TGTGCCAGCAGCGGCAGGGGGGCGCAAGCTTTCTTT
CDR3 protein: CASSGRGAQAFF

V gene: TRBV6-5
D gene: -
clone size: -
J gene: TRBJ1-3
CDR3 DNA: TGTGCCAGCAGTTACGGTCGGGCTGGAAACACCATATATTTT
CDR3 protein: CASSYGRAGNTIYF

V gene: TRBV19
D gene: TRBD2
clone size: -
J gene: TRBJ2-1
CDR3 DNA: TGTGCCAGTAGTGGGGCGGGGGGAGTGGCCTACAATGAGCAGTTCTTC
CDR3 protein: CASSGAGGVAYNEQFF

V gene: TRBV5-6
D gene: -
clone size: -
J gene: TRBJ2-3
CDR3 DNA: TGTGCCAGCAGCCTCCTGTTCGGGTTAGATACGCAGTATTTT
CDR3 protein: CASSLLFGLDTQYF

V gene: TRBV5-1
D gene: -
clone size: -
J gene: TRBJ2-2
CDR3 DNA: TGCGCCAGCAGCTTGAACCTAGCCTCCTTCACCGGGGAGCTGTTTTTT
CDR3 protein: CASSLNLASFTGELFF

V gene: TRBV4-1
D gene: -
clone size: once
J gene: TRBJ2-7
CDR3 DNA: TGCGCCAGCAGCCCCTCGGCCCTCGGAGGGTACGAGCAGTACTTC
CDR3 protein: CASSPSALGGYEQYF

V gene: TRBV14
D gene: TRBD1
clone size: -
J gene: TRBJ2-1
CDR3 DNA: TGTGCCAGCAGATCCCGGGACAGCCACTACAATGAGCAGTTCTTC
CDR3 protein: CASRSRDSHYNEQFF

V gene: TRBV4-1
D gene: -
clone size: -
J gene: TRBJ2-1
CDR3 DNA: TGCGCCAGCAGCCATAAGCGAGACAATGAGCAGTTCTTC
CDR3 protein: CASSHKRDNEQFF

V gene: TRBV27
D gene: TRBD1
clone size: -
J gene: TRBJ2-7
CDR3 DNA: TGTGCCAGCAGTTACACCGACCCCACAGGGGGCTCCTACGAGCAGTACTTC
CDR3 protein: CASSYTDPTGGSYEQYF

V gene: TRBV5-1
D gene: TRBD2
clone size: once
J gene: TRBJ2-1
CDR3 DNA: TGCGCCAGCAGCGGGGGGACTAGCGGGGGCGCCTACAATGAGCAGTTCTTC
CDR3 protein: CASSGGTSGGAYNEQFF

V gene: TRBV19
D gene: -
clone size: -
J gene: TRBJ1-5
CDR3 DNA: TGTGCCAGTAGTTCCGGTTGGGGCTTAAATCAGCCCCAGCATTTT
CDR3 protein: CASSSGWGLNQPQHF

V gene: TRBV13
D gene: -
clone size: -
J gene: TRBJ2-6
CDR3 DNA: TGTGCCGGCACTGACAGTGGGGCCAACGTCCTGACTTTC
CDR3 protein: CAGTDSGANVLTF

V gene: TRBV6-1
D gene: -
clone size: once
J gene: TRBJ1-1
CDR3 DNA: TGTGCCAGCACCCCCGGGGGGGGCCTGAACACTGAAGCTTTCTTT
CDR3 protein: CASTPGGGLNTEAFF

V gene: TRBV29-1
D gene: TRBD1
clone size: -
J gene: TRBJ1-1
CDR3 DNA: TGCAGCGTTGACAGGGGGATAGAAGCTTTCTTT
CDR3 protein: CSVDRGIEAFF

V gene: TRBV9
D gene: -
clone size: -
J gene: TRBJ2-7
CDR3 DNA: TGTGCCAGCAGCGTAGGGTCCGGTGACAACTACGAGCAGTACTTC
CDR3 protein: CASSVGSGDNYEQYF

V gene: TRBV6-5
D gene: TRBD1
clone size: once
J gene: TRBJ1-2
CDR3 DNA: TGTGCCAGCAGTTCGACAGGGACCTATGGCTACACCTTC
CDR3 protein: CASSSTGTYGYTF

V gene: TRBV7-9
D gene: -
clone size: -
J gene: TRBJ1-2
CDR3 DNA: TGTGCCAGCAGCCCACTGGGGCGTGCCTATGGCTACACCTTC
CDR3 protein: CASSPLGRAYGYTF

V gene: TRBV28
D gene: -
clone size: -
J gene: TRBJ1-5
CDR3 DNA: TGTGCCAGCAGTGGAGGTGTGCATAGCAATCAGCCCCAGCATTTT
CDR3 protein: CASSGGVHSNQPQHF

V gene: TRBV5-6
D gene: -
clone size: few
J gene: TRBJ1-3
CDR3 DNA: TGTGCCAGCAGCCCGGGATCTGGAAACACCATATATTTT
CDR3 protein: CASSPGSGNTIYF

V gene: TRBV12-2
D gene: -
clone size: -
J gene: TRBJ1-5
CDR3 DNA: TGTGCAAGTCGCTTAGGCAGTTATCAGCCCCAGCATTTT
CDR3 protein: CASRLGSYQPQHF

V gene: TRBV5-8
D gene: TRBD2
clone size: -
J gene: TRBJ2-1
CDR3 DNA: TGTGCCAGCAGCTTTCCGGGACTAGCGGGGCACAATGAGCAGTTCTTC
CDR3 protein: CASSFPGLAGHNEQFF

V gene: TRBV29-1
D gene: -
clone size: once
J gene: TRBJ2-1
CDR3 DNA: TGCAGCCCTACACAGGGAAATGAGCAGTTCTTC
CDR3 protein: CSPTQGNEQFF

V gene: TRBV14
D gene: -
clone size: -
J gene: TRBJ2-2
CDR3 DNA: TGTGCCAGCAGCCAAGAAACAACACCCTGGCGGGGACCGAACACCGGGGAGCTGTTTTTT
CDR3 protein: CASSQETTPWRGPNTGELFF

V gene: TRBV4-2
D gene: -
clone size: -
J gene: TRBJ2-7
CDR3 DNA: TGTGCCAGCAGCGGGAGAAACAGCTCCTACGAGCAGTACTTC
CDR3 protein: CASSGRNSSYEQYF

V gene: TRBV4-1
D gene: TRBD2
clone size: -
J gene: TRBJ2-7
CDR3 DNA: TGCGCCAGCACCCAAAGCGGGGCTAGCAGCGAGCAGTACTTC
CDR3 protein: CASTQSGASSEQYF